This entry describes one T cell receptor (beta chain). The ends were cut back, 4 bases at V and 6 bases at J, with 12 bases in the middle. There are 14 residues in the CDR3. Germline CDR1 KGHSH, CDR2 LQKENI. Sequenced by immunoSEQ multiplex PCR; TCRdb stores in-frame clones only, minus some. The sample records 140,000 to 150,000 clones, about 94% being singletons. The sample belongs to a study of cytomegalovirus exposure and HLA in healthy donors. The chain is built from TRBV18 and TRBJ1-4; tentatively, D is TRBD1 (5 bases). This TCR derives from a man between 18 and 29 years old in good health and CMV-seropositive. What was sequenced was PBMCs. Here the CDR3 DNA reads TGTGCCAGCTCACGAATCCGGGGGGATGAAAAACTGTTTTTT. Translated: CASSRIRGDEKLFF.